The 29 T cell receptor beta chains in this list originate from one sample, sequenced in a study of T cells after yellow fever vaccination. TCRdb redid the calling of the 5' RACE reads with MiXCR, one entry per CDR3 protein. The sample has some 350,000 distinct CDR3 sequences; 6.2% are singletons. Sequenced material: PBMCs, taken 5 days after the yellow fever booster vaccination. These receptors were collected from a man between 25 and 39 years old who received the YFV17D yellow fever vaccine.

The chain has TRBV7-2 and TRBJ2-2; D not resolved. The CDR3 sequence is 14 residues long. Germline V gives CDR1 SGHTA, CDR2 FQGNSA. Deletions cut 5 bases from V and 1 base from J, with 8 bases between. CDR3 DNA: TGTGCCAGCAGCCTAAAGCGGAACACCGGGGAGCTGTTTTTT. Its protein is CASSLKRNTGELFF.

V is TRBV5-4 and J is TRBJ2-2, with D unclear. Germline loops: CDR1 SGHNT, CDR2 YYREEE (reference sequence). The length of the CDR3 is 13 residues. V was shortened by 3 bases and J by 7 bases, with 10 bases between the two germline ends. The CDR3 DNA follows: TGTGCCAGCAGCTGGGTTAGCAGCGGGGAGCTGTTTTTT. Translation: CASSWVSSGELFF.

This clonotype showed up just once. A single base separates this from a much larger clone, so it may be a read error. J is TRBJ1-1 and V is TRBV5-1; the D gene is possibly TRBD1 (6 bases). CDR3 length: 15 residues. From germline, CDR1 is SGHRS and CDR2 YFSETQ. The CDR3 region has the DNA TGCGCCAGCAGCCTCATACAGGGATTGAACACTGAAGATTTCTTT. It translates to CASSLIQGLNTEDFF.

This clonotype was counted a few times. CDR3 nucleotides: TGCAGTGCTAGAATCGGGGGGAGAAACACTGAAGCTTTCTTT. Residues: CSARIGGRNTEAFF. The chain uses TRBV20-1 and TRBJ1-1, with D perhaps matching TRBD1 (5 bases). This CDR3 contains 14 residues. Per the germline V gene, CDR1 is DFQATT and CDR2 is SNEGSKA (reference sequence). The germline V and J ends were trimmed by 2 bases and 2 bases, with 12 bases remaining between them.

This clonotype has a handful of counts. V and J are TRBV5-1 and TRBJ1-3, with D unresolved. Germline V CDR1 and CDR2: SGHRS, YFSETQ. Trimming stripped 0 bases from V and 3 bases from J, with 10 bases between. The CDR3 is 15 residues long. The CDR3 DNA reads as TGCGCCAGCAGCTTGGATCCAACGGTTGGAAACACCATATATTTT. It is translated as CASSLDPTVGNTIYF.

The J gene is TRBJ2-7, the V gene TRBV27, with 9 nucleotides matching TRBD2. The CDR3 sequence is 17 residues long. Germline CDR1 and CDR2: MNHEY and SMNVEV (reference sequence). V gave up 6 bases and J gave up 6 bases; unmatched junction bases: 18. The CDR3 region has the DNA TGTGCCAGCAGACAAACGACTAGCGGCTCGAGGCGACTCGAGCAGTACTTC. Its translation is CASRQTTSGSRRLEQYF.

This clonotype was found a few times. The chain couples TRBV28 to TRBJ2-1, with D maybe TRBD2 (6 bases). In germline, CDR1 is MDHEN, CDR2 SYDVKM. V dropped 6 bases and J dropped 10 bases, with 16 bases sitting between them. The CDR3 covers 13 residues. The CDR3 is CASRGGGLSEQFF. The DNA for the CDR3 is TGTGCCAGCAGGGGAGGAGGGTTGAGCGAGCAGTTCTTC.

Many counts were recorded for this clonotype. V gene TRBV27 combines with J gene TRBJ2-1, with D hard to call. The germline gives CDR1 MNHEY, CDR2 SMNVEV (reference sequence). CDR3 length equals 14 residues. Trimming pared 8 bases from V and 1 base from J, leaving 12 bases between. The CDR3, as DNA: TGTGCCAGCGGCCCGGGCTCGTCCTACAATGAGCAGTTCTTC. Encoded protein: CASGPGSSYNEQFF.

This clonotype was seen a few times. The chain carries TRBV30 and TRBJ2-2; possible D gene TRBD2, 6 bases. This CDR3 region has 16 residues. The germline V gene has CDR1 GTSNPN and CDR2 SVGIG (reference sequence). V was trimmed by 3 bases and J by 0 bases, leaving 14 bases between them. CDR3 sequence: CAWRPGLTANTGELFF. CDR3 in DNA: TGTGCCTGGAGGCCGGGACTGACTGCGAACACCGGGGAGCTGTTTTTT.

The chain employs TRBV11-3 and TRBJ2-5, with D unclear. Germline assignment: CDR1 SGHNT and CDR2 YENEEA. Trimming removed 3 bases from V and 5 bases from J, with 10 bases in between. This CDR3 has 13 amino acids. The CDR3: CASSFRLGETQYF. The DNA for the CDR3 is TGTGCCAGCAGCTTTAGGCTAGGGGAGACCCAGTACTTC. The full variable domain, completed using reference TRBV11-3 and TRBJ2-5, is EAGVVQSPRYKIIEKKQPVAFWCNPISGHNTLYWYLQNLGQGPELLIRYENEEAVDDSQLPKDRFSAERLKGVDSTLKIQPAELGDSAVYLCASSFRLGETQYFGPGTRLLVL.

This clonotype was observed a few times. This chain joins TRBV18 and TRBJ2-7; D gene unclear. Per the germline V gene, CDR1 is KGHSH and CDR2 is LQKENI. The CDR3 is 14 amino acids. Trimming stripped 1 base from V and 3 bases from J, with 10 bases between. The CDR3 is CASSPHPNSYEQYF. In DNA, the CDR3 is TGTGCCAGCTCACCACACCCCAATAGCTACGAGCAGTACTTC.

The chain couples TRBV19 to TRBJ2-5; TRBD1 agrees at 9 bases. Trimming cost V 4 bases and J 4 bases; bases outside gene matches: 4. Germline assignment: CDR1 LNHDA and CDR2 SQIVND (reference sequence). The CDR3 totals 14 residues. CDR3 in DNA: TGTGCCAGTAGTACCTGGGACAGGGTAGAGACCCAGTACTTC. It translates to CASSTWDRVETQYF.

This chain's CDR3 is CASGVAGTNEQFF. The CDR3 region has the DNA TGCGCCAGCGGCGTAGCGGGAACCAATGAGCAGTTCTTC. The V call is TRBV5-1, the J call TRBJ2-1, with 8 bases matching TRBD2. CDR3 size: 13 residues. The ends lost 7 bases at V and 6 bases at J; junction bases unmatched: 6. From germline, CDR1 is SGHRS and CDR2 YFSETQ.

The table lists this clonotype with many counts. The chain employs TRBV29-1 and TRBJ1-6; D is unclear. V lost 0 bases, J lost 15 bases, and 15 bases lay in between. CDR1 and CDR2 from the germline V gene are SQVTM and ANQGSEA. The CDR3 runs 13 residues. The CDR3 is CSVEDFGVGGLHF. DNA for the CDR3: TGCAGCGTTGAAGATTTCGGGGTGGGTGGCCTCCACTTT.

This clonotype was counted at least ten times. The CDR3 DNA is TGCAGTGCTAGCGCCCCTCAGGAGACCCAGTACTTC. It translates to CSASAPQETQYF. The chain is built from TRBV20-1 and TRBJ2-5, with D uncertain. The CDR3 is 12 residues long. Trimming took 3 bases from V and 5 from J, leaving 10 bases between them. Germline-derived CDR1 and CDR2 are DFQATT and SNEGSKA (reference sequence).

The gene calls are TRBV7-2 and TRBJ2-3; D is possibly TRBD2 (6 bases). Germline V gene lookup returns CDR1 SGHTA and CDR2 FQGNSA. Trimming pared 1 base from V and 5 bases from J, leaving 16 bases between. This CDR3 spans 16 amino acids. CDR3 DNA: TGTGCCAGCAGCTTAGGTGGGACCAACGGGAGAGATACGCAGTATTTT. Translated, it gives CASSLGGTNGRDTQYF.

This clonotype has a handful of counts. The CDR3 DNA reads as TGCAGTGCTAGACGGGGTGAAAAACTGTTTTTT. It is translated as CSARRGEKLFF. This rearrangement joins TRBV20-1 to TRBJ1-4; D gene uncertain. CDR1 and CDR2 (germline): DFQATT, SNEGSKA (reference sequence). The V end lost 2 bases, the J end lost 7 bases, and 5 bases lay between the germline ends. The CDR3 runs to 11 residues.

This clonotype was picked up a small number of times. The genes are TRBV7-2 and TRBJ2-1, with 12 bases aligning to TRBD2. This CDR3 has 15 amino acids. Germline CDR1 is SGHTA and CDR2 is FQGNSA. V trimming: 2 bases; J trimming: 8 bases; junction bases outside the gene matches: 4. In nucleotides, the CDR3 is TGTGCCAGCAGCTTATCTAGCGGGAGGGCCTATGAGCAGTTCTTC. Protein sequence: CASSLSSGRAYEQFF.

In its sample, this clonotype was seen many times. The chain recombines TRBV19 with TRBJ2-5, with D unresolved. The CDR3 has 15 residues. The V and J ends lost 6 bases and 5 bases respectively, with 19 bases between them. Germline V gives CDR1 LNHDA, CDR2 SQIVND (reference sequence). The CDR3 bases are TGTGCCAGTAGATTAGCAGATAGTGGTGTTGAGACCCAGTACTTC. This codes for CASRLADSGVETQYF.

This clonotype occurred a few times. The chain combines TRBV20-1 with TRBJ2-3; 8 bases are a match to TRBD2. Trimming took 1 base from V and 6 from J; bases not matched to a gene: 12. This CDR3 comprises 16 residues. Germline-derived CDR1 and CDR2 are DFQATT and SNEGSKA (reference sequence). The CDR3 nucleotides are TGCAGTGCTAGAGTACTAGCGGCGATCCTTCGGGATACGCAGTATTTT. Residues: CSARVLAAILRDTQYF.

The chain links TRBV10-2 to TRBJ2-1; 8 nucleotides line up with TRBD1. CDR1 is WSHSY and CDR2 is SAAADI in the germline V gene. The trim removed 8 bases at V and 0 bases at J, leaving 6 bases unmatched. The CDR3 extends over 15 amino acids. The CDR3 protein is CASAYQGASYNEQFF. CDR3 nucleotide sequence: TGCGCCAGCGCTTACCAGGGGGCCTCCTACAATGAGCAGTTCTTC.

Comments on this clonotype: This may be a read error, as it is one base from a much larger clone. J is TRBJ2-5 and V is TRBV7-2, with D possibly called TRBD1 or TRBD2 (5 bases each). The CDR3 length is 15 residues. V lost 5 bases and J lost 1, with 14 bases in between. The germline V gene encodes CDR1 SGHTA and CDR2 FQGNSA. The CDR3 here is CASSMGPDTQETQYF. The CDR3 nucleotides are TGTGCCAGCAGCATGGGACCGGACACCCAAGAGACCCAGTACTTC.

The chain couples TRBV25-1 to TRBJ2-5; TRBD1 might be the D (6 bases). The CDR3 length is 14 residues. CDR1 and CDR2 from the germline V gene are MGHDK and SYGVNS. Trimming shortened V by 6 bases and J by 2 bases, and 13 bases separated the two germline ends. CDR3: CASSEGVGQETQYF. Written as DNA, the CDR3 is TGTGCCAGCAGCGAGGGGGTGGGGCAAGAGACCCAGTACTTC.

The rearrangement joins TRBV10-3 to TRBJ2-5; tentative D call: TRBD1 (6 bases). Trimming took 2 bases from V and 5 from J, leaving 15 bases between them. Germline CDR1 reads ENHRY; CDR2 reads SYGVKD. CDR3 size: 15 residues. This chain's CDR3 is CAISEPQQGSETQYF. The CDR3 bases are TGTGCCATCAGTGAGCCCCAGCAGGGGAGTGAGACCCAGTACTTC.

This clonotype was recorded a few times. The chain joins TRBV20-1 to TRBJ2-5; 12 positions match TRBD2. The CDR3 contains 16 residues. Germline loops: CDR1 DFQATT, CDR2 SNEGSKA (reference sequence). V was pared by 2 bases and J by 4 bases, with 8 bases of the junction left unmatched. The CDR3 spells CSARSWTSGMPETQYF. The CDR3 coding sequence is TGCAGTGCTAGATCCTGGACTAGCGGGATGCCAGAGACCCAGTACTTC.

In this sample, this clonotype turned up many times. The chain uses TRBV4-3 and TRBJ1-3; D ambiguous. The V end lost 1 base, the J end lost 0 bases, and 10 bases lay between the germline ends. CDR1 and CDR2 (germline): LGHNA, YSLEER. This CDR3 is 16 amino acids long. The CDR3 DNA reads as TGCGCCAGCAGCCAAGGACCACAGAGCTCTGGAAACACCATATATTTT. Amino acid sequence: CASSQGPQSSGNTIYF.

The chain is built from TRBV7-2 and TRBJ2-5; 7 nucleotides agree with TRBD1. The germline gives CDR1 SGHTA, CDR2 FQGNSA. The CDR3 has 14 amino acids. Unmatched junction bases numbered 7, after V lost 7 bases and J lost 2 bases. The CDR3: CASNRQGRQETQYF. The CDR3 DNA is TGTGCCAGCAACAGACAGGGCCGACAAGAGACCCAGTACTTC.

This clonotype turned up a few times. The chain is built from TRBV7-3 and TRBJ2-1; no clear D gene. The CDR3 contains 12 residues. Trimming shortened V by 5 bases and J by 13 bases, and 15 bases separated the two germline ends. CDR1 and CDR2 from the germline V gene are SGHTA and FQGTGA. Here the CDR3 reads CASSVQASQQFF. CDR3 bases: TGTGCCAGCAGCGTTCAGGCGAGCCAACAGTTCTTC.

This clonotype was recorded many times. CDR3 residues: CASSPAGTRTYNEQFF. CDR3 sequence (DNA): TGTGCCAGCAGTCCTGCGGGGACCCGAACCTACAATGAGCAGTTCTTC. The chain is built from TRBV2 and TRBJ2-1, with a possible D match to TRBD2 (6 bases). Trimming removed 5 bases at V and 2 bases at J, with 16 bases between. The CDR3 length is 16 residues. CDR1 SNHLY and CDR2 FYNNEI come from the germline V gene.